A selection of T cell receptor beta chains follows, all from one sample in a study of blood T cell repertoires in COVID-19. Measured with immunoSEQ multiplex PCR; TCRdb has only the in-frame clones, and not every one. The sample has tens of thousands of clones; 75% to 95% are singletons. Source material: peripheral blood. These receptors all come from a man in his 60s with acute or convalescent COVID-19. Both conserved end residues are part of each CDR3. A D gene is named only where the DNA matches it firmly. A row's size may be missing; if present it is once, few, many or a size class.

V gene	J gene	D gene	clone size	CDR3 DNA	CDR3 protein
TRBV6-5	TRBJ1-2	TRBD1	-	TGTGCCAGCAGTTACCGACAGGGGGGCTACACCTTC	CASSYRQGGYTF
TRBV4-3	TRBJ2-7	-	once	TGCGCCAGCAGCCAAGATCCGCTAGTAGGCGAGCAGTACTTC	CASSQDPLVGEQYF
TRBV6-6	TRBJ1-4	TRBD1	few	TGTGCCAGCAGTCCTCACGACAGGGGAACTAATGAAAAACTGTTTTTT	CASSPHDRGTNEKLFF
TRBV30	TRBJ1-3	TRBD1	-	TGTGCCTGGGAGACAGGGAGCCGGAACACCATATATTTT	CAWETGSRNTIYF
TRBV6-1	TRBJ1-5	-	-	TGTGCCAGCAGTGAAAACAGTGTCCAGCCCCAGCATTTT	CASSENSVQPQHF
TRBV12-5	TRBJ1-2	TRBD1	-	TGTGCTAGTGGTTTGTCCCGGGACAGGAATGGCTACACCTTC	CASGLSRDRNGYTF
TRBV9	TRBJ2-3	TRBD2	-	TGTGCCAGCAGCGTAGCTACGACGGGAGGGGGCACAGATACGCAGTATTTT	CASSVATTGGGTDTQYF
TRBV7-9	TRBJ1-2	TRBD1	-	TGTGCCAGCAGCCCCTCCGGACAGGTGGGCTACACCTTC	CASSPSGQVGYTF
TRBV18	TRBJ2-3	-	few	TGTGCCAGCTCACCACCGGCCTCCACAGATACGCAGTATTTT	CASSPPASTDTQYF
TRBV15	TRBJ1-6	-	-	TGTGCCACCAGCAGAGACCAGAATTCACCCCTCCACTTT	CATSRDQNSPLHF
TRBV7-2	TRBJ2-1	-	-	TGTGCCAGCAGCTTAGCTGTGATTAGTTACAATGAGCAGTTCTTC	CASSLAVISYNEQFF
TRBV6-2/TRBV6-3	TRBJ2-5	TRBD2	-	TGTGCCAGCAGTTGGGGGGTTGTACGGCGGGAGGACCAAGAGACCCAGTACTTC	CASSWGVVRREDQETQYF
TRBV11-3	TRBJ1-2	TRBD1	few	TGTGCCAGCAGCCCTTTACGGGACAGCCTTTATGGCTACACCTTC	CASSPLRDSLYGYTF
TRBV19	TRBJ2-1	TRBD2	-	TGTGCCAGTAGCCCCGCCCCTCTAGCGGGCTGCTCCTACAATGAGCAGTTCTTC	CASSPAPLAGCSYNEQFF
TRBV6-5	TRBJ1-4	-	-	TGTGCCAGCAGTATACAGGATTCTAATGAAAAACTGTTTTTT	CASSIQDSNEKLFF
TRBV28	TRBJ1-5	TRBD1	-	TGTGCCACTACAGGGGGCAATCAGCCCCAGCATTTT	CATTGGNQPQHF
TRBV25-1	TRBJ1-4	TRBD1	-	TGTGCCAGCAGTCAAACAGGGGCGCCCGTGATGGCAAAACTGTTTTTT	CASSQTGAPVMAKLFF
TRBV11-2	TRBJ2-1	TRBD1	-	TGTGCCAGCAGCTTCTCTCAGGGGGCAAGGAATGAGCAGTTCTTC	CASSFSQGARNEQFF
TRBV7-6	TRBJ2-3	-	-	TGTGCCAGCAGCAGAGACACAGATACGCAGTATTTT	CASSRDTDTQYF
TRBV28	TRBJ1-1	TRBD1	-	TGTGCCAGCAGTTTCCACGGGGGACAGCTGAACACTGAAGCTTTCTTT	CASSFHGGQLNTEAFF
TRBV6-5	TRBJ2-3	-	-	TGTGCCAGCACCGACTTCACAGATACGCAGTATTTT	CASTDFTDTQYF
TRBV7-2	TRBJ2-5	TRBD1	few	TGTGCCAGCAGCTTATTTCCGAGGGGGCGATCGGGAGAGACCCAGTACTTC	CASSLFPRGRSGETQYF
TRBV7-8	TRBJ2-3	-	-	TGTGCCAGCCGAGCATCAGTGTTCGGGAGAGACTATGATACGCAGTATTTT	CASRASVFGRDYDTQYF